This T cell receptor beta chain was retrieved from a study of blood T cell repertoires in COVID-19. As handled by the study authors: Reference gene primer amplification gave estimated nucleated cell counts. The assay was immunoSEQ multiplex PCR, and TCRdb's table has in-frame clones only and misses some. The V and J calls and clone size are taken from that table; D and trimming were inferred from the DNA. The table includes 70,000 to 100,000 clones, around 72% detected once. The sample holds one count of this clone. The sequencing sample was made of peripheral blood. This TCR was sampled from a woman aged 60-75 years in a cohort sampled during active or convalescent COVID-19.

The CDR3 nucleotides are TGCGCCAGCAGCTTGTCAGGGGGCTGGACCGGGGAGCTGTTTTTT. As protein: CASSLSGGWTGELFF. The V gene is TRBV5-1, the J gene TRBJ2-2, with TRBD1 matching over 8 bases. V dropped 1 base and J dropped 5; count of bases not matched to a gene: 4. Germline V lookup: CDR1 SGHRS, CDR2 YFSETQ. The CDR3 is made up of 15 amino acids.